This T cell receptor (beta chain) was captured by sequencing in a study of blood T cell repertoires in COVID-19. Overall study: In each case, the material was cDNA or gDNA derived from T cells, B-cell-depleted T cells, or PBMCs.

As concerns this clone: One end of the junction is discordant with germline, which a read error may explain.

Using immunoSEQ multiplex PCR, the repertoire was profiled, and TCRdb retains in-frame clones only, with some absent. Counted here are some 140,000 clones, approximately 83% occurring once; the ten biggest clones make up approximately 30%. Germline V gene data show CDR1 as SSHAT and CDR2 as FNYEAQ (reference sequence). The CDR3 extends over 17 amino acids. Sequencing input: peripheral blood. The chain employs TRBV7-7 and TRBJ2-1; TRBD1 matches at 7 bases. The clonotype originates from a woman aged 60-75 years with acute or convalescent COVID-19. CDR3 protein: CASSLAITGAGYNEQFF. DNA for the CDR3: TGTGCTAGCAGCTTAGCCATCACAGGGGCCGGGTACAATGAGCAGTTCTTC.